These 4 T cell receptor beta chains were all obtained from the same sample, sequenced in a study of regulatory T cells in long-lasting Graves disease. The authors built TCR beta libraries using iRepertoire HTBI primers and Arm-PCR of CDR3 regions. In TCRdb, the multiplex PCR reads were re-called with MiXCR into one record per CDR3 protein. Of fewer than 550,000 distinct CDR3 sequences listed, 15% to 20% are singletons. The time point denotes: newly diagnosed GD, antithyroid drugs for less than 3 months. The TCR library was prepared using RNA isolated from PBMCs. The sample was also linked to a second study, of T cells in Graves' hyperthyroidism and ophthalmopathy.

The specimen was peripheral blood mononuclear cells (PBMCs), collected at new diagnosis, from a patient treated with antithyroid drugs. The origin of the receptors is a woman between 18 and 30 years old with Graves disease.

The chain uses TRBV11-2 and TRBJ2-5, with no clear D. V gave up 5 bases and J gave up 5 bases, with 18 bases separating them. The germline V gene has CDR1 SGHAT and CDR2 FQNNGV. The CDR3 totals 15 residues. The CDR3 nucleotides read TGTGCCAGCAGCCAAGATCCGGGCCTAGGGGAGACCCAGTACTTC. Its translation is CASSQDPGLGETQYF. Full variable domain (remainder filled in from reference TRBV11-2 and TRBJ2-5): EAGVAQSPRYKIIEKRQSVAFWCNPISGHATLYWYQQILGQGPKLLIQFQNNGVVDDSQLPKDRFSAERLKGVDSTLKIQPAKLEDSAVYLCASSQDPGLGETQYFGPGTRLLVL.

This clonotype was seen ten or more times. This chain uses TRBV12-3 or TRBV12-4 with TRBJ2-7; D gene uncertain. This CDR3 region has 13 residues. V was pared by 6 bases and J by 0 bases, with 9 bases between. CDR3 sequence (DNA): TGTGCCAGCAGCCTGTACTTCTCCTACGAGCAGTACTTC. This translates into CASSLYFSYEQYF.

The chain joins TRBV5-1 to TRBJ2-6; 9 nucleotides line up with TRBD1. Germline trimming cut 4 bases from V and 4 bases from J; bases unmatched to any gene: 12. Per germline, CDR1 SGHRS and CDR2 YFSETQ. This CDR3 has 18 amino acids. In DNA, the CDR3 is TGCGCCAGCAGCCCCGTTTCCGGGACAGGGAGAGGGGCCAACGTCCTGACTTTC. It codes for CASSPVSGTGRGANVLTF. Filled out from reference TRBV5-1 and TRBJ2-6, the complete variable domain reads KAGVTQTPRYLIKTRGQQVTLSCSPISGHRSVSWYQQTPGQGLQFLFEYFSETQRNKGNFPGRFSGRQFSNSRSEMNVSTLELGDSALYLCASSPVSGTGRGANVLTFGAGSRLTVL.

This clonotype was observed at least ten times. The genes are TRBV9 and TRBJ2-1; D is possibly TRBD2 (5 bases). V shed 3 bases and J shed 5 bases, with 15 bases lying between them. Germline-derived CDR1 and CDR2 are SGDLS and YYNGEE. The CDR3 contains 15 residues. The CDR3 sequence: CASSAREGSNNEQFF. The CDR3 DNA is TGTGCCAGCAGCGCCCGTGAAGGGAGCAACAATGAGCAGTTCTTC.